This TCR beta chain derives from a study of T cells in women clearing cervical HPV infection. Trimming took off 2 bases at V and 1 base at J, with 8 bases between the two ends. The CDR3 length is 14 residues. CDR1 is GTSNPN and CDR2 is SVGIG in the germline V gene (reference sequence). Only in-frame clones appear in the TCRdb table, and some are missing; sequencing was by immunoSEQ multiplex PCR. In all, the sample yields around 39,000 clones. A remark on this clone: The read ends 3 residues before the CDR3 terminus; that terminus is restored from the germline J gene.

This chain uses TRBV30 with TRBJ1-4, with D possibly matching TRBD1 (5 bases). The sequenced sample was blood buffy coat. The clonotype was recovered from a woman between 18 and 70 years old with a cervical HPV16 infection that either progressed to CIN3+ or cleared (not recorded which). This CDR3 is CAWSRGETNEKLFF. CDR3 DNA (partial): TGTGCCTGGAGTAGAGGGGAAACTAATGAAAAA. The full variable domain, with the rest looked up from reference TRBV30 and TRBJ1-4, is SQTIHQWPATLVQPVGSPLSLECTVEGTSNPNLYWYRQAAGRGLQLLFYSVGIGQISSEVPQNLSASRPQDRQFILSSKKLLLSDSGFYLCAWSRGETNEKLFFGSGTQLSVL.